This TCR beta chain was recorded in a study of early T cells in non-severe SARS-CoV-2 infection. About the study: Unsorted whole blood bulk RNA was sequenced, with unpaired chains.

TCRdb reanalysed the 5' RACE reads using MiXCR and keeps one entry per CDR3 protein. The table has 55,000 or so distinct CDR3 sequences, under 8.5% seen once. This clonotype was seen many times. V lost 6 bases to trimming and J lost 9 bases, with 12 bases between them. CDR3 length: 13 residues. The sequence came from an adult who was a healthcare worker with PCR-confirmed SARS-CoV-2 infection or an uninfected control (not recorded which). V and J are TRBV12-3 or TRBV12-4 and TRBJ1-6, with D unclear. The sample was whole blood, taken at baseline. The CDR3 DNA reads TGTGCCAGCAGCCAGCAATGGTCTTCACCCCTCCACTTT. This codes for CASSQQWSSPLHF.